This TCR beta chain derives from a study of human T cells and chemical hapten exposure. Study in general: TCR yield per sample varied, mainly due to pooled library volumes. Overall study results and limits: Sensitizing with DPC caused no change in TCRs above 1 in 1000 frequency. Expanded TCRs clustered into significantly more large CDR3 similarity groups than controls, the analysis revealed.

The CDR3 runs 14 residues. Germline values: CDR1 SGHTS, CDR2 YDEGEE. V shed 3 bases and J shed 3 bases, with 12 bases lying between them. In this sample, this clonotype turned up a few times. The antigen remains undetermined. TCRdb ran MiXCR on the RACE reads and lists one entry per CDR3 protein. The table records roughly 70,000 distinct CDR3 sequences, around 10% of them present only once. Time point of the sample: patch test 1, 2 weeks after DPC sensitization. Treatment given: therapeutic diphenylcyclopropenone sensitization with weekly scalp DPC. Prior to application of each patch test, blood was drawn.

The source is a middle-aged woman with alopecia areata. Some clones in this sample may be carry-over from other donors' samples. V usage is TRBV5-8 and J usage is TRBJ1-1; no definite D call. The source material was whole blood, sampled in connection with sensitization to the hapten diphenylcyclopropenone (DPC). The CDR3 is CASSSPTEDTEAFF. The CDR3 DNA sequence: TGTGCCAGCAGCTCTCCCACGGAGGACACTGAAGCTTTCTTT.